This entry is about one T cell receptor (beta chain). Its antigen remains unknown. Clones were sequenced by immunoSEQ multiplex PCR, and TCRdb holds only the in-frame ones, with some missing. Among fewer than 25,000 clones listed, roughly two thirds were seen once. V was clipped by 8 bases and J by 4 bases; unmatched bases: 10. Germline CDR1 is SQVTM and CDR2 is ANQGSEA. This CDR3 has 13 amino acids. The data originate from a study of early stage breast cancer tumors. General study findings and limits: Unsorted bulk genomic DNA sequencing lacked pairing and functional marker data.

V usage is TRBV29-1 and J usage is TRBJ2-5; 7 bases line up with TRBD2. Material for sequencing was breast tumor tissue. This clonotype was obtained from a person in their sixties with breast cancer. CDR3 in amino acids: CSLKAGVGETQYF. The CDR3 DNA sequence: TGCAGCTTAAAGGCGGGAGTTGGAGAGACCCAGTACTTC.